The T cell receptor (beta chain) described here comes from a study of blood T cell repertoires in COVID-19. Study summary: The United States, Italy and Spain were the sources of the acute and convalescent COVID-19 samples. Sources were T cells, B-cell-depleted T cells, or PBMCs; the material itself was cDNA or gDNA.

V shed 7 bases and J shed 2 bases, with 8 bases lying between them. The CDR3 is 13 amino acids. CDR1 MDHEN and CDR2 SYDVKM come from the germline V gene. In the study's own analysis: Reference gene primer amplification gave nucleated cell count estimates. TCRdb keeps only in-frame clones here, not all; method: immunoSEQ multiplex PCR. The V and J calls and clone size were taken over from that table, and D and trimming were inferred from the DNA. Among roughly 120,000 clones listed, 75% to 90% were seen once. The chain couples TRBV28 to TRBJ2-2, with D unresolved. This clonotype was obtained from a human donor in a cohort sampled during active COVID-19. Sequenced: peripheral blood. The CDR3 DNA reads TGTGCCAGCATGTACAGTAACACCGGGGAGCTGTTTTTT. Amino acid sequence: CASMYSNTGELFF. The entire variable domain, with the rest obtained from reference TRBV28 and TRBJ2-2, is as follows: DVKVTQSSRYLVKRTGEKVFLECVQDMDHENMFWYRQDPGLGLRLIYFSYDVKMKEKGDIPEGYSVSREKKERFSLILESASTNQTSMYLCASMYSNTGELFFGEGSRLTVL.